This TCR beta chain was recorded in a study of blood T cell repertoires in COVID-19. Looking at the study overall: Some COVID-19 samples were acute and others convalescent; all came from the United States, Italy and Spain. From T cells, B-cell-depleted T cells, or PBMCs came the material, which was cDNA or gDNA.

Methods used by the authors: It was from reference gene primer amplification that nucleated cell counts were estimated. Generated by immunoSEQ multiplex PCR, the TCRdb table keeps only in-frame clones and is missing some. That table is the source of V, J and clone size, and D and trimming were worked out from the DNA. The sample contains about 200,000 clones, 88% of which appear only once. The V gene lost 2 bases and the J gene lost 7 bases, with 6 bases spanning the gap. The V gene's germline CDR1 is MNHEY and CDR2 SVGAGI. CDR3 length equals 12 residues. The source is a man younger than 35 with active or convalescent COVID-19. The chain is built from TRBV6-5 and TRBJ1-5, with unresolved D. Sequencing was done on a sample of peripheral blood. CDR3 DNA sequence: TGTGCCAGCAGTTACCGGAGCCAGCCCCAGCATTTT. It codes for CASSYRSQPQHF.